This TCR beta chain was captured in a study of blood T cell repertoires in COVID-19. Overall study context: Whether acute or convalescent, the COVID-19 samples came from the United States, Italy and Spain. T cells, B-cell-depleted T cells, or PBMCs supplied cDNA or gDNA.

Per the original data handling: For nucleated cells, counts were estimated from reference gene primer amplification. Measured with immunoSEQ multiplex PCR; TCRdb has only the in-frame clones, and not every one. V and J calls and clone size are those listed in that table; D and trimming were worked out from the DNA. The data show under 300,000 clones, with around 86% seen just once and roughly 1.9% held by the top ten. Trimming pared 6 bases from V and 3 bases from J, leaving 12 bases between. The CDR3 is 13 residues long. Germline assignment: CDR1 SGHKS and CDR2 YYEKEE (reference sequence). The TCR comes from a man aged 25 to 40 who had recovered from COVID-19. The chain employs TRBV5-5 and TRBJ1-1; D is possibly TRBD1 (5 bases). Sequenced sample: peripheral blood. CDR3 sequence reads: CASNFLRDTEAFF. The CDR3, as DNA: TGTGCCAGCAACTTTCTCAGGGACACTGAAGCTTTCTTT. Filled out from reference TRBV5-5 and TRBJ1-1, the complete variable domain reads DAGVTQSPTHLIKTRGQQVTLRCSPISGHKSVSWYQQVLGQGPQFIFQYYEKEERGRGNFPDRFSARQFPNYSSELNVNALLLGDSALYLCASNFLRDTEAFFGQGTRLTVV.